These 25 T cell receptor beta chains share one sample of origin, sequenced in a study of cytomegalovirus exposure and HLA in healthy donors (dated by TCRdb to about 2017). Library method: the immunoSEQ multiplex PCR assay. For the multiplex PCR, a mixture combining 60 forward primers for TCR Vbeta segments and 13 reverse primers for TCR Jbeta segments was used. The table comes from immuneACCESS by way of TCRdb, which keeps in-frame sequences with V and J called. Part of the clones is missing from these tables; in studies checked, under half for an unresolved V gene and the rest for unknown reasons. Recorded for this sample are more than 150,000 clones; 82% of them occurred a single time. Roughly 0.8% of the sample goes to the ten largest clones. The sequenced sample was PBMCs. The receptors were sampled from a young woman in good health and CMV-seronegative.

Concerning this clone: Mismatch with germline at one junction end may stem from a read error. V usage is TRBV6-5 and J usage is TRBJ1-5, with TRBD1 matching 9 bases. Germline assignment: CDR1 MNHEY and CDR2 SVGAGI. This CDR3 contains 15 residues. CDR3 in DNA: TGTGCCAGCAGGGTGGACAGGGGTAGCAATCGGCCCCAGCATTTT. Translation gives CASRVDRGSNRPQHF.

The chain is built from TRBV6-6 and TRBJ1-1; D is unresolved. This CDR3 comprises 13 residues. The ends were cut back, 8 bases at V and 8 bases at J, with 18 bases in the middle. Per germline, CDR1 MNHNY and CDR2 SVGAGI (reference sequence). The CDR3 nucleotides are TGTGCCAGCCATATGACCTGGGCTGGAGAAGCTTTCTTT. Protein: CASHMTWAGEAFF.

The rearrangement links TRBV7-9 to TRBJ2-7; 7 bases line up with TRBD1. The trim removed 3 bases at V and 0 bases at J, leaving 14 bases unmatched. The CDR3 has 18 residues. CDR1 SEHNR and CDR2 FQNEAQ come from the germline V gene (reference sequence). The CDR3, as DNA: TGTGCCAGCAGCTTTTCCGGGACAGTGACTTTAATCTCCTACGAGCAGTACTTC. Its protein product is CASSFSGTVTLISYEQYF. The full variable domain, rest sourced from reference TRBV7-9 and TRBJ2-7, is DTGVSQNPRHKITKRGQNVTFRCDPISEHNRLYWYRQTLGQGPEFLTYFQNEAQLEKSRLLSDRFSAERPKGSFSTLEIQRTEQGDSAMYLCASSFSGTVTLISYEQYFGPGTRLTVT.

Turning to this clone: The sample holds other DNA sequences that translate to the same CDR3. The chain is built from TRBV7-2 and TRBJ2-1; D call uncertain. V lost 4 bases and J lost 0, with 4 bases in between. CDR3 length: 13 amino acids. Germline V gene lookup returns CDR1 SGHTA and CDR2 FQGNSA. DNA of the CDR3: TGTGCCAGCAGCTCGGGCTCCTACAATGAGCAGTTCTTC. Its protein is CASSSGSYNEQFF. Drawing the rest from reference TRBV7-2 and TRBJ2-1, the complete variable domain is GAGVSQSPSNKVTEKGKDVELRCDPISGHTALYWYRQSLGQGLEFLIYFQGNSAPDKSGLPSDRFSAERTGGSVSTLTIQRTQQEDSAVYLCASSSGSYNEQFFGPGTRLTVL.

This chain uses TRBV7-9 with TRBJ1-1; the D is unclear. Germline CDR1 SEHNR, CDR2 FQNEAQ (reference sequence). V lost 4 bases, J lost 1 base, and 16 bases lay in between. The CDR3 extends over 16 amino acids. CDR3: CASSSTADYPNTEAFF. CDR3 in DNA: TGTGCCAGCAGCTCCACAGCTGACTATCCGAACACTGAAGCTTTCTTT.

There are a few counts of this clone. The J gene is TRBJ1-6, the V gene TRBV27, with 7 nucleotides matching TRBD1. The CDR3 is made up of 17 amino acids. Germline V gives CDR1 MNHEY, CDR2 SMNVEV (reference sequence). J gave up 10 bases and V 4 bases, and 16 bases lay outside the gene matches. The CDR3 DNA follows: TGTGCCAGCAGTTCACCAACCAATGACAGGGTAGACTCACCCCTCCACTTT. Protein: CASSSPTNDRVDSPLHF.

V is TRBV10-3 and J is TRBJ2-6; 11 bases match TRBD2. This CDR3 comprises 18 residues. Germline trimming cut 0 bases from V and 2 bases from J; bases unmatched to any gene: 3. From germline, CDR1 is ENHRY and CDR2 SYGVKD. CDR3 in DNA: TGTGCCATCAGTGAGTCTAGCGGGGGGGCCACTGGGGCCAACGTCCTGACTTTC. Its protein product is CAISESSGGATGANVLTF.

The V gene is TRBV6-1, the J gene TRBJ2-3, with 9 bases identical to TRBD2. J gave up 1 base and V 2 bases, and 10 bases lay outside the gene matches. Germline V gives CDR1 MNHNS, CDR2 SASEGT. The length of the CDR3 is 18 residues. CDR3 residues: CASSETWLIAGGTDTQYF. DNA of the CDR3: TGTGCCAGCAGTGAAACATGGCTAATAGCGGGGGGCACAGATACGCAGTATTTT.

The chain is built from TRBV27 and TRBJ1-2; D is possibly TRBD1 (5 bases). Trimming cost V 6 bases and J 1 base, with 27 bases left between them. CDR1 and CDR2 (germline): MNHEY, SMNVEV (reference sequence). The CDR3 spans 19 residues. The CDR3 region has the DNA TGTGCCAGCAGCCCGGGAGGGGTCCGGCCCGTAGACGTTAACTATGGCTACACCTTC. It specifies CASSPGGVRPVDVNYGYTF.

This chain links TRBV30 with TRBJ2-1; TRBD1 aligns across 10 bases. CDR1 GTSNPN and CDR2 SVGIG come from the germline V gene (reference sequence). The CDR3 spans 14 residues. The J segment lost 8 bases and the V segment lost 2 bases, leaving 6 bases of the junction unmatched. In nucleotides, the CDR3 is TGTGCCTGGAGTAAGGGACAGGGGTTGGATGAGCAGTTCTTC. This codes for CAWSKGQGLDEQFF.

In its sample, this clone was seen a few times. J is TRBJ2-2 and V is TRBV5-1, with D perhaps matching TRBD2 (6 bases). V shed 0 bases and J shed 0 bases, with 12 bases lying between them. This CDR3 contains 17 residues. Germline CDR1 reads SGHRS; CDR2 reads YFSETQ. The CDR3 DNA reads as TGCGCCAGCAGCTTGGACCATGGCGGGGCGAACACCGGGGAGCTGTTTTTT. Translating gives CASSLDHGGANTGELFF.

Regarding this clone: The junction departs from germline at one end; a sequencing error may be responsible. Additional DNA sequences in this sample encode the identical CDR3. The CDR3 spells CASSLGLGPGLTNIQYF. In nucleotides, the CDR3 is TGTGCCAGCAGCCTAGGCCTGGGTCCGGGACTCACAAACATTCAGTATTTC. The V gene is TRBV27, the J gene TRBJ2-4; D might be TRBD2 (6 bases). The CDR3 runs 17 residues. The germline gives CDR1 MNHEY, CDR2 SMNVEV (reference sequence).

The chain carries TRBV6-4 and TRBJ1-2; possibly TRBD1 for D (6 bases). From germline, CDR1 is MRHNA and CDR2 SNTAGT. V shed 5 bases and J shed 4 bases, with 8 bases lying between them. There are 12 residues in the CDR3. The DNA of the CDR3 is TGTGCCAGCAGTAACAGGGTCTATGGCTACACCTTC. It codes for CASSNRVYGYTF.

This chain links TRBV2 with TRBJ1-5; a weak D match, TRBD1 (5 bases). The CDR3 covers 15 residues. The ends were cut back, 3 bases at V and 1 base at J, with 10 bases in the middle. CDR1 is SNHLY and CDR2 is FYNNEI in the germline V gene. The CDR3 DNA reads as TGTGCCAGCAGTGACCAGGGTGGGAGCAATCAGCCCCAGCATTTT. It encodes CASSDQGGSNQPQHF.

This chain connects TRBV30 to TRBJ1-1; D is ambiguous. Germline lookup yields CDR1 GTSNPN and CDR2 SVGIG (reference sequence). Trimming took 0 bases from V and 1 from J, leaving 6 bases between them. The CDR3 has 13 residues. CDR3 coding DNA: TGTGCCTGGAGTGTACGGAGGAACACTGAAGCTTTCTTT. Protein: CAWSVRRNTEAFF.

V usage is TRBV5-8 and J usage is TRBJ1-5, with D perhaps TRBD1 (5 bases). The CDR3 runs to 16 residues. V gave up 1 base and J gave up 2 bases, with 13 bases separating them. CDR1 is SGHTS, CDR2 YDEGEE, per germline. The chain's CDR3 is CASSLRGGAGNQPQHF. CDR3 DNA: TGTGCCAGCAGCTTGAGGGGAGGGGCCGGCAATCAGCCCCAGCATTTT.

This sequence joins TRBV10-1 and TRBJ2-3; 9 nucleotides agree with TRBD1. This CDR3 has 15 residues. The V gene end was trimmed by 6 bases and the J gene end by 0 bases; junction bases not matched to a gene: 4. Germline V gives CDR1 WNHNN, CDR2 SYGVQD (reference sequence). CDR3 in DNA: TGCGCCAGCAGCAAACAGGGGGCTAGCACAGATACGCAGTATTTT. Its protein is CASSKQGASTDTQYF.

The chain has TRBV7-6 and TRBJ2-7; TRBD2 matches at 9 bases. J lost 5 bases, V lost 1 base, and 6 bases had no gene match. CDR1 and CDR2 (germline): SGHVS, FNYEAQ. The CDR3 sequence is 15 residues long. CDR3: CASSLVLAGADEQYF. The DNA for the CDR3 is TGTGCCAGCAGCTTAGTATTAGCGGGAGCCGACGAGCAGTACTTC.

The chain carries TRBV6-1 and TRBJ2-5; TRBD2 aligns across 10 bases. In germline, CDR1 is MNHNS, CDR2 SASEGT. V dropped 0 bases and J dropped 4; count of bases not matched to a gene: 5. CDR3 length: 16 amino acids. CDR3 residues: CASSEAGAGGPETQYF. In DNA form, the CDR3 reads TGTGCCAGCAGTGAAGCAGGAGCGGGGGGGCCAGAGACCCAGTACTTC.

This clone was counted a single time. The CDR3 loop reads CASSSRQGNTGELFF. Here the CDR3 DNA reads TGTGCCAGCAGTTCAAGACAGGGAAACACCGGGGAGCTGTTTTTT. The chain recombines TRBV6-5 with TRBJ2-2, with 7 bases lining up with TRBD1. Germline V gene lookup returns CDR1 MNHEY and CDR2 SVGAGI. The J segment lost 2 bases and the V segment lost 4 bases, leaving 4 bases of the junction unmatched. The CDR3 length is 15 residues.

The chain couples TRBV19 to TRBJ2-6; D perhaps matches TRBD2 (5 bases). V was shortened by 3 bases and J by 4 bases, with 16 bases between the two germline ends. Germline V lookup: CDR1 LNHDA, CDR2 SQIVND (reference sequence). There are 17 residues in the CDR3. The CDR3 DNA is TGTGCCAGTAGTATTGGGAGCGGACGGGAAGGGGCCAACGTCCTGACTTTC. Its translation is CASSIGSGREGANVLTF.

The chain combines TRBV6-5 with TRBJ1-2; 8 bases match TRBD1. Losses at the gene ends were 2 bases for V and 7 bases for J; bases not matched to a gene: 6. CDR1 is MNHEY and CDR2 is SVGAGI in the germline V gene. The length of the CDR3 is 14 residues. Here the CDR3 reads CASSYQGQGVGYTF. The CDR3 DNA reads TGTGCCAGCAGTTACCAAGGACAGGGTGTTGGCTACACCTTC.

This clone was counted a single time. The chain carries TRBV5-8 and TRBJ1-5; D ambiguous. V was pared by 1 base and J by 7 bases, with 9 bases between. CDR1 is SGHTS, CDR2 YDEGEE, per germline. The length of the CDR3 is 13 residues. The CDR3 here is CASSLRTPQPQHF. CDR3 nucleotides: TGTGCCAGCAGCTTGCGAACACCGCAGCCCCAGCATTTT.

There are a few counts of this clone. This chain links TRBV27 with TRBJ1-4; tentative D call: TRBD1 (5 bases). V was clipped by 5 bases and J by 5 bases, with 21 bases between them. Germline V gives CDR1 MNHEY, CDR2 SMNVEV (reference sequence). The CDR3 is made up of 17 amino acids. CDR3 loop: CASSPADGGGSNEKLFF. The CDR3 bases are TGTGCCAGCAGTCCAGCGGACGGCGGGGGGTCGAATGAAAAACTGTTTTTT.

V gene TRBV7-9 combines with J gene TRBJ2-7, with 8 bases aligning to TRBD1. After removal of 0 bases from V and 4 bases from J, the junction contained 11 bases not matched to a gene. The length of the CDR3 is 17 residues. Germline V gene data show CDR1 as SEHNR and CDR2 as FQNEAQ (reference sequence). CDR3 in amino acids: CASSLALPTGDGYEQYF. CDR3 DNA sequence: TGTGCCAGCAGCTTAGCGCTACCGACAGGGGATGGGTACGAGCAGTACTTC.